This TCR beta chain derives from a study of technical replicates of blood from several donors (dated by TCRdb to about 2017). Per the germline V gene, SGHRS is the CDR1 and YFSETQ is the CDR2. The germline V end is reduced by 5 bases and the J end by 4 bases; junction bases left unmatched: 9. The CDR3 measures 15 amino acids from cysteine to phenylalanine. The DNA shown is the 45-base CDR3, in frame from base 1. With regard to this clone: Its recognized antigen is unknown. No quality values exist for individual bases; no much larger clone is one base distant.

Library method: the immunoSEQ multiplex PCR assay. TCRdb holds this immuneACCESS table with in-frame rearrangements only. Some clones are missing; in checked studies, unresolved V genes explain under half, and the rest has no known cause. The sample profile shows about 81,000 clones; roughly 96% of them were found once. The biggest ten clones account for roughly 0.21% of the sample. This receptor chain uses TRBV5-1 and TRBJ2-1; 7 junctional bases match TRBD1. Sequencing input: T cells isolated from PBMCs. This TCR came from a human donor in good health. The CDR3 in this case is CASSSGTEAYNEQFF. The bases read TGCGCCAGCAGTTCCGGGACAGAAGCTTACAATGAGCAGTTCTTC.